The 32 T cell receptor beta chains below come from one sample, sequenced in a study of cytotoxic CD8 clonotypes in ibrutinib-treated CLL. Generated by immunoSEQ multiplex PCR, the TCRdb table keeps only in-frame clones and is missing some. The table lists roughly 250,000 clones, roughly 70% of them singletons, with roughly 15% in the top ten. The sequenced sample was PBMCs, obtained after 24 months of ibrutinib treatment. These receptors were obtained from a human donor with chronic lymphocytic leukemia.

This chain joins TRBV7-8 and TRBJ2-7; 14 nucleotides agree with TRBD2. The V gene end was trimmed by 5 bases and the J gene end by 9 bases; junction bases not matched to a gene: 9. CDR3 length: 15 residues. Germline V gene sequence: CDR1 SGHVS, CDR2 FQNEAQ. CDR3 coding DNA: TGTGCCAGCAGCCGGGGACTAGCGGGAGATAGAGGGCAGTACTTC. Translation: CASSRGLAGDRGQYF. The full variable domain, rest sourced from reference TRBV7-8 and TRBJ2-7, is GAGVSQSPRYKVAKRGQDVALRCDPISGHVSLFWYQQALGQGPEFLTYFQNEAQLDKSGLPSDRFFAERPEGSVSTLKIQRTQQEDSAVYLCASSRGLAGDRGQYFGPGTRLTVT.

The rearrangement joins TRBV4-2 to TRBJ2-5; 7 nucleotides line up with TRBD2. Per the germline V gene, CDR1 is LGHNA and CDR2 is YNFKEQ. The CDR3 is made up of 13 amino acids. With 3 bases clipped from V and 2 bases from J, the junction kept 0 bases outside the gene matches. The CDR3 loop reads CASSQREQETQYF. DNA of the CDR3: TGTGCCAGCAGCCAGCGGGAGCAAGAGACCCAGTACTTC.

V is TRBV10-3 and J is TRBJ2-2, with D possibly TRBD2 on 6 matching bases. Trimming removed 7 bases from V and 2 bases from J, with 14 bases in between. Germline-derived CDR1 and CDR2 are ENHRY and SYGVKD. The CDR3 covers 15 residues. CDR3: CAINSGLHNTGELFF. The CDR3 DNA reads TGTGCCATCAACTCGGGACTCCACAACACCGGGGAGCTGTTTTTT.

This clone appeared a single time. V usage is TRBV18 and J usage is TRBJ1-2; D is unresolved. Germline CDR1 and CDR2: KGHSH and LQKENI. The CDR3 runs 12 residues. Trimming pared 4 bases from V and 3 bases from J, leaving 6 bases between. CDR3 loop: CASSLQDYGYTF. DNA for the CDR3: TGTGCCAGCTCACTACAAGACTATGGCTACACCTTC. Using reference TRBV18 and TRBJ1-2 for the parts outside the CDR3, the full variable domain is NAGVMQNPRHLVRRRGQEARLRCSPMKGHSHVYWYRQLPEEGLKFMVYLQKENIIDESGMPKERFSAEFPKEGPSILRIQQVVRGDSAAYFCASSLQDYGYTFGSGTRLTVV.

The gene calls are TRBV7-2 and TRBJ2-7, with D possibly matching TRBD2 (6 bases). The CDR3 has 12 residues. Germline V gene sequence: CDR1 SGHTA, CDR2 FQGNSA. Trimming stripped 5 bases from V and 5 bases from J, with 10 bases between. The CDR3, as DNA: TGTGCCAGCAGCAAAGCGGGCCACGAGCAGTACTTC. As protein: CASSKAGHEQYF.

As regards this clone: At one end, the junction sequence differs from germline, possibly due to a read error. The J gene is TRBJ2-7, the V gene TRBV28; D possibly uses TRBD1 or TRBD2 (5 bases each). The germline V gene has CDR1 MDHEN and CDR2 SYDVKM. The CDR3 loop spans 11 amino acids. CDR3 protein: CASSATGGSRF. The CDR3 region has the DNA TGTGCCAGCAGTGCTACAGGCGGGTCTCGATTC. The full variable domain, in which reference TRBV28 and TRBJ2-7 provide the parts outside the CDR3, is DVKVTQSSRYLVKRTGEKVFLECVQDMDHENMFWYRQDPGLGLRLIYFSYDVKMKEKGDIPEGYSVSREKKERFSLILESASTNQTSMYLCASSATGGSRFGPGTRLTVT.

The V call is TRBV6-5, the J call TRBJ2-7; the D gene could be TRBD1 or TRBD2 (5 bases each). The CDR3 is 11 residues long. CDR1 and CDR2 (germline): MNHEY, SVGAGI. V lost 2 bases and J 7 bases, leaving 6 bases between the germline ends. CDR3 residues: CASSYEGEQYF. The CDR3 DNA sequence: TGTGCCAGCAGTTACGAGGGGGAGCAGTACTTC.

This clone was counted once. This chain joins TRBV19 and TRBJ2-3, with 9 bases that match TRBD1. The germline CDR1 and CDR2 sequences are LNHDA and SQIVND (reference sequence). J gave up 9 bases and V 1 base, and 5 bases lay outside the gene matches. This CDR3 region has 14 residues. The CDR3 loop reads CASSIGTGEETQYF. The CDR3 nucleotides are TGTGCCAGTAGTATAGGGACAGGGGAGGAAACGCAGTATTTT.

The J gene is TRBJ1-5, the V gene TRBV7-2; D perhaps matches TRBD1 (6 bases). Trimming shortened V by 5 bases and J by 9 bases, and 23 bases separated the two germline ends. CDR3 size: 16 residues. From germline, CDR1 is SGHTA and CDR2 FQGNSA. This CDR3 reads CASSRETGKRSGPQHF. CDR3 DNA: TGTGCCAGCAGCCGAGAAACAGGGAAACGGTCTGGGCCCCAGCATTTT.

This chain links TRBV5-1 with TRBJ2-3; D possibly corresponds to TRBD2 (5 bases). The CDR3 extends over 14 amino acids. V shed 3 bases and J shed 2 bases, with 10 bases lying between them. Germline V lookup: CDR1 SGHRS, CDR2 YFSETQ. This chain's CDR3 is CASSSAEFTDTQYF. DNA of the CDR3: TGCGCCAGCAGCTCAGCGGAGTTCACAGATACGCAGTATTTT.

This clone showed up just a few times. Written as DNA, the CDR3 is TGTGCCACTTTAACCCGGGGAAACACCATATATTTT. It encodes CATLTRGNTIYF. The chain combines TRBV6-5 with TRBJ1-3; D is unclear. The germline V gene encodes CDR1 MNHEY and CDR2 SVGAGI. V lost 10 bases and J lost 4, with 11 bases in between. The CDR3 runs to 12 residues.

The chain uses TRBV23-1 and TRBJ2-1; weak D call: TRBD1 (6 bases). TRBV23-1 is assigned to the ORF class and has an uncertain function. This CDR3 is 15 amino acids long. Trimming stripped 3 bases from V and 4 bases from J, with 13 bases between. The CDR3 protein is CASSHLQGRYNEQFF. The CDR3 region has the DNA TGCGCCAGCAGTCATCTACAGGGTAGGTACAATGAGCAGTTCTTC.

The V call is TRBV28, the J call TRBJ2-3; perhaps TRBD2 as D (6 bases). The CDR3 is made up of 15 amino acids. Trimming removed 3 bases from V and 1 base from J, with 11 bases in between. Germline V lookup: CDR1 MDHEN, CDR2 SYDVKM. CDR3 nucleotides: TGTGCCAGCAGTTTGGGATTAGCGGGCACAGATACGCAGTATTTT. It specifies CASSLGLAGTDTQYF.

The chain has TRBV29-1 and TRBJ1-1; no reliable D call. The CDR3 runs to 13 residues. Germline loops: CDR1 SQVTM, CDR2 ANQGSEA. The V end was cut by 7 bases, the J end by 0 bases, with 12 bases between. CDR3 sequence reads: CSGATDLNTEAFF. The CDR3 bases are TGCAGCGGAGCAACAGATTTGAACACTGAAGCTTTCTTT.

The chain carries TRBV4-3 and TRBJ2-7; D gene ambiguous. The CDR3 contains 14 residues. V lost 0 bases and J lost 3, with 9 bases in between. Germline V lookup: CDR1 LGHNA, CDR2 YSLEER. CDR3 sequence: CASSQDPLGYEQYF. The DNA for the CDR3 is TGCGCCAGCAGCCAAGATCCGTTAGGCTACGAGCAGTACTTC.

Comments on this clone: A read error is likely, as this CDR3 ends without the conserved phenylalanine or tryptophan. It is unclear where the CDR3 begins or ends on the DNA, so no DNA is shown, and the CDR3 is as TCRdb lists it. This rearrangement joins TRBV2 to TRBJ2-4; TRBD1 reflects the table's D call only, with no check against the DNA. The CDR3 is 12 residues long, ends included. Germline V gene lookup returns CDR1 SNHLY and CDR2 FYNNEI. This CDR3 reads CASSYRVGISIS.

The chain has TRBV7-6 and TRBJ2-7; D unresolved. This CDR3 contains 14 residues. V was trimmed by 2 bases and J by 5 bases, leaving 13 bases between them. Germline V lookup: CDR1 SGHVS, CDR2 FNYEAQ. CDR3 DNA sequence: TGTGCCAGCAGCTTAACCCTAGAAAAGAACGAGCAGTACTTC. Residues: CASSLTLEKNEQYF.

This clone turned up a few times. The CDR3 coding sequence is TGTGCCAGCAGCCAAATGACGGCCATGAACACTGAAGCTTTCTTT. Amino acids: CASSQMTAMNTEAFF. This chain links TRBV5-4 with TRBJ1-1; D not resolved. The CDR3 totals 15 residues. Germline CDR1 reads SGHNT; CDR2 reads YYREEE (reference sequence). V was cut by 4 bases and J by 0 bases, with 13 bases left in between.

The chain recombines TRBV29-1 with TRBJ2-2, with 9 bases aligning to TRBD1. This CDR3 has 16 residues. The germline CDR1 and CDR2 sequences are SQVTM and ANQGSEA. V lost 7 bases, J lost 1 base, and 10 bases stayed unmatched. This chain's CDR3 is CSAGTRQGVNTGELFF. In DNA form, the CDR3 reads TGCAGCGCTGGTACCAGACAGGGGGTGAACACCGGGGAGCTGTTTTTT.

The chain recombines TRBV7-9 with TRBJ1-2; D ambiguous. CDR3 length: 14 residues. V lost 5 bases, J lost 4 bases, and 14 bases lay in between. Germline V gene sequence: CDR1 SEHNR, CDR2 FQNEAQ (reference sequence). The CDR3: CASSVPSQFYGYTF. The CDR3, as DNA: TGTGCCAGCAGCGTTCCCTCTCAGTTCTATGGCTACACCTTC. The variable domain in full, with the rest retrieved from reference TRBV7-9 and TRBJ1-2, is DTGVSQNPRHKITKRGQNVTFRCDPISEHNRLYWYRQTLGQGPEFLTYFQNEAQLEKSRLLSDRFSAERPKGSFSTLEIQRTEQGDSAMYLCASSVPSQFYGYTFGSGTRLTVV.

The V gene is TRBV6-5, the J gene TRBJ2-7; tentatively, D is TRBD2 (6 bases). CDR3 length: 13 residues. Trimming shortened V by 5 bases and J by 6 bases, and 14 bases separated the two germline ends. Germline lookup yields CDR1 MNHEY and CDR2 SVGAGI. CDR3 coding DNA: TGTGCCAGCAGTCACGGGACTCCCGGCGAGCAGTACTTC. This sequence encodes CASSHGTPGEQYF.

This clone was seen only a few times. The genes are TRBV28 and TRBJ2-3, with no clear D. CDR1 and CDR2 from the germline V gene are MDHEN and SYDVKM. This CDR3 spans 13 amino acids. Trimming stripped 6 bases from V and 0 bases from J, with 7 bases between. CDR3 loop: CASSPPSTDTQYF. The CDR3 DNA reads as TGTGCCAGCAGCCCTCCAAGCACAGATACGCAGTATTTT.

The chain links TRBV9 to TRBJ2-3; 10 bases match TRBD2. The germline gives CDR1 SGDLS, CDR2 YYNGEE. The CDR3 extends over 15 amino acids. J was trimmed by 2 bases and V by 3 bases; bases with no gene match: 3. CDR3 region: CASSGTSGITDTQYF. Here the CDR3 DNA reads TGTGCCAGCAGCGGGACTAGCGGAATCACAGATACGCAGTATTTT.

The rearrangement joins TRBV7-2 to TRBJ2-7, with D tentatively TRBD2 (5 bases). The CDR3 is 15 amino acids. Germline V gives CDR1 SGHTA, CDR2 FQGNSA. Trimming took off 0 bases at V and 6 bases at J, with 15 bases between the two ends. CDR3 sequence: CASSLAAQLVIEQYF. CDR3 nucleotide sequence: TGTGCCAGCAGCTTAGCGGCCCAACTAGTCATCGAGCAGTACTTC.

This clone showed up just once. The V and J genes are TRBV2 and TRBJ1-1; D not resolved. CDR3 length: 13 amino acids. V was cut by 7 bases and J by 1 base, with 10 bases left in between. Germline V gives CDR1 SNHLY, CDR2 FYNNEI. The CDR3 coding sequence is TGTGCCAGCACTCGGATGGAGAACACTGAAGCTTTCTTT. This sequence encodes CASTRMENTEAFF. Variable domain in full (rest from reference TRBV2 and TRBJ1-1): EPEVTQTPSHQVTQMGQEVILRCVPISNHLYFYWYRQILGQKVEFLVSFYNNEISEKSEIFDDQFSVERPDGSNFTLKIRSTKLEDSAMYFCASTRMENTEAFFGQGTRLTVV.

The chain carries TRBV29-1 and TRBJ2-7; D may be TRBD1 (5 bases). Germline values: CDR1 SQVTM, CDR2 ANQGSEA. The V gene lost 4 bases and the J gene lost 1 base, with 11 bases spanning the gap. The CDR3 is made up of 13 amino acids. The CDR3 DNA sequence: TGCAGCGTTGCCAGGGTGCTTTCCTACGAGCAGTACTTC. It translates to CSVARVLSYEQYF.

The table lists this clone with many counts. V usage is TRBV27 and J usage is TRBJ1-5; possibly TRBD1 for D (5 bases). Between the trimmed V and J ends, which lost 4 bases and 7 bases, there was a span of 11 bases. The CDR3 is 13 amino acids. Germline CDR1 and CDR2: MNHEY and SMNVEV (reference sequence). Here the CDR3 reads CASSWGKGQPQHF. The CDR3 DNA follows: TGTGCCAGCAGTTGGGGGAAGGGACAGCCCCAGCATTTT.

This chain links TRBV9 with TRBJ2-1; 7 bases match TRBD1. This CDR3 contains 15 residues. V was clipped by 2 bases and J by 4 bases; unmatched bases: 6. The germline gives CDR1 SGDLS, CDR2 YYNGEE. CDR3 sequence: CASSVRGTAYNEQFF. The CDR3, as DNA: TGTGCCAGCAGCGTCAGAGGGACAGCTTACAATGAGCAGTTCTTC.

The rearrangement joins TRBV5-8 to TRBJ1-3; D gene uncertain. V shed 1 base and J shed 0 bases, with 5 bases lying between them. CDR1 and CDR2 from the germline V gene are SGHTS and YDEGEE. The CDR3 covers 14 residues. The CDR3 DNA reads as TGTGCCAGCAGCTTGCGACTCTCTGGAAACACCATATATTTT. Residues: CASSLRLSGNTIYF.

The chain uses TRBV27 and TRBJ2-7; TRBD2 might be the D (7 bases). From germline, CDR1 is MNHEY and CDR2 SMNVEV (reference sequence). The CDR3 has 16 residues. Trimming pared 2 bases from V and 3 bases from J, leaving 17 bases between. CDR3 nucleotides: TGTGCCAGCAGTTTAACGTCCCGGGGGGCCAGCTACGAGCAGTACTTC. It yields the protein CASSLTSRGASYEQYF.

In its sample, this clone was seen a few times. The chain links TRBV6-6 to TRBJ1-5; no definite D call. The V end was cut by 2 bases, the J end by 3 bases, with 5 bases between. Germline V gene sequence: CDR1 MNHNY, CDR2 SVGAGI (reference sequence). This CDR3 contains 13 residues. CDR3 DNA sequence: TGTGCCAGCAGTTACAGTATCAATCAGCCCCAGCATTTT. Amino acid sequence: CASSYSINQPQHF.

The V call is TRBV10-2, the J call TRBJ2-1; D perhaps matches TRBD1 (6 bases). Between the trimmed V and J ends, which lost 1 base and 14 bases, there was a span of 12 bases. There are 12 residues in the CDR3. The V gene's germline CDR1 is WSHSY and CDR2 SAAADI. Written as DNA, the CDR3 is TGCGCCAGCAGTGAGTTAGGGGGAAGGGAGTTCTTC. This gives the protein CASSELGGREFF.